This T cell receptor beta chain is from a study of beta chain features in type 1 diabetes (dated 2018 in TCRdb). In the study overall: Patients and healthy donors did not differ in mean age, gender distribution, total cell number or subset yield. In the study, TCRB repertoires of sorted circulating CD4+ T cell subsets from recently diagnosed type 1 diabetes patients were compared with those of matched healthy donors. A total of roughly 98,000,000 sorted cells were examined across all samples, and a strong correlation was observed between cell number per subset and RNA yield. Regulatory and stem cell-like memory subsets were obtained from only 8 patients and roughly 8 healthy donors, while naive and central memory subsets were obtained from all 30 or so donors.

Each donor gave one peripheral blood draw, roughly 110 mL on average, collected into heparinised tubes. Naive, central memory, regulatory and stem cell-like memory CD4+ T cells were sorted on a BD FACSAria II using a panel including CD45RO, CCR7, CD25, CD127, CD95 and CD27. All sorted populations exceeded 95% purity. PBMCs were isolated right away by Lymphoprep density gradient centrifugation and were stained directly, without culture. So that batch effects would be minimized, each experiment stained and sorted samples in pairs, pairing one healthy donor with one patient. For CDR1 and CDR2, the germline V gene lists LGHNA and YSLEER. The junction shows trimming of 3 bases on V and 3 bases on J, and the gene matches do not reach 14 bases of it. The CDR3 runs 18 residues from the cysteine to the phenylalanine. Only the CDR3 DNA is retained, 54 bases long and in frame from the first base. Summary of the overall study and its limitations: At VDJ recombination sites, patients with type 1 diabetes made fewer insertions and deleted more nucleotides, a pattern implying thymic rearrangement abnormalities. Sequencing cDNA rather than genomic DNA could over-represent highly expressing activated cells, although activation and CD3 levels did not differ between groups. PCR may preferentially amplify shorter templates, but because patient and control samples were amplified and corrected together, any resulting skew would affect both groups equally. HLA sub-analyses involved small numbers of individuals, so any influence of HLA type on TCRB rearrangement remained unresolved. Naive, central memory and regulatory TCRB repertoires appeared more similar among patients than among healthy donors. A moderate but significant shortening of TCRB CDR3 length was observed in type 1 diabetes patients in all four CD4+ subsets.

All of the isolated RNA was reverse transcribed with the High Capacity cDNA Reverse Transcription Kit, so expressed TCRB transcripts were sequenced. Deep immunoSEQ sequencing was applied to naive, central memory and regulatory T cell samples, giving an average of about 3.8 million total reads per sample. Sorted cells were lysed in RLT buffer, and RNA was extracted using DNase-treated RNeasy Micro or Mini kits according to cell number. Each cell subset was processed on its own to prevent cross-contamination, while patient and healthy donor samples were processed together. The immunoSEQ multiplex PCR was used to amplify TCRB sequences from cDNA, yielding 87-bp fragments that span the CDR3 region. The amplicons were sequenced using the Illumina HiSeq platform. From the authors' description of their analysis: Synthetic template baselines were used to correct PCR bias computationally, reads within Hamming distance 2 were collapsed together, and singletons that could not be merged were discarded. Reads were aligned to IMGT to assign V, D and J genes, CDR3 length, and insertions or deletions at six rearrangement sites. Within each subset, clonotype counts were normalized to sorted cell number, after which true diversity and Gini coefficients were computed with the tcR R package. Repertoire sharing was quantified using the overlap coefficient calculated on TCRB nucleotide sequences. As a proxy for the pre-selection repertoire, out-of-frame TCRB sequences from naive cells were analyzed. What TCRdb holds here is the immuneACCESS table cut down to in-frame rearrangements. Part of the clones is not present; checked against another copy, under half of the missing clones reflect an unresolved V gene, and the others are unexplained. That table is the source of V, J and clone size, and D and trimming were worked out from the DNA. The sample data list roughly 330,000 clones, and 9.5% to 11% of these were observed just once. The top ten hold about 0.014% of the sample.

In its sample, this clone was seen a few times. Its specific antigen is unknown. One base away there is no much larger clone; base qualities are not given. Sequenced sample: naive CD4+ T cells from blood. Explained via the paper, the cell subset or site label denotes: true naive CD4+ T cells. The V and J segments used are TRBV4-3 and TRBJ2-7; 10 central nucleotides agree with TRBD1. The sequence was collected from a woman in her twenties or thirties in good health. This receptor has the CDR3 CASSQTGGGNPGFYEQYF. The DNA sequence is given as TGCGCCAGCAGCCAGACAGGGGGCGGAAACCCTGGTTTCTACGAGCAGTACTTC.